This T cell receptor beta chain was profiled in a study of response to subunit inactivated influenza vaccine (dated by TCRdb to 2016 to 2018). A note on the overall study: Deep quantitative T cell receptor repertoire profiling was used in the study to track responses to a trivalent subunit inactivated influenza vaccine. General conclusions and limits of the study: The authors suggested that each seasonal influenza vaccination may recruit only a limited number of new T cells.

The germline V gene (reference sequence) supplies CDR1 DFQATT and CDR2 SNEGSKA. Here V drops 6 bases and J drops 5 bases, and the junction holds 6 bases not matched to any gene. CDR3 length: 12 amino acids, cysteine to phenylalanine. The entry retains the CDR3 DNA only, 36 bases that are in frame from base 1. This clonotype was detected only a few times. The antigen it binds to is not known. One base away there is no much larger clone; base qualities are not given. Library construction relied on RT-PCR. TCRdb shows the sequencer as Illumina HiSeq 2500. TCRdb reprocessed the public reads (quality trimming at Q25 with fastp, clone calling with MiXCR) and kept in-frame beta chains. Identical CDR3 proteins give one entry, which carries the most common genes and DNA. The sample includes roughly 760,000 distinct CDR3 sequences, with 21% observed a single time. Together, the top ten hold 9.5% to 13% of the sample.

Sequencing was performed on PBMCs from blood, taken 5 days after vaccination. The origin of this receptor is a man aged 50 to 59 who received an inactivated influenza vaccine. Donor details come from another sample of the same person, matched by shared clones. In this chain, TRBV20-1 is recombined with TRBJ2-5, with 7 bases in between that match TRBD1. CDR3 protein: CSATGVRETQYF. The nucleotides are TGCAGTGCAACAGGGGTCAGGGAGACCCAGTACTTC.